One sample yielded the 17 T cell receptor beta chains listed below, sequenced in a study of T cells after yellow fever vaccination. Via MiXCR, TCRdb re-called the 5' RACE reads, giving one row per CDR3 protein. The table has roughly 310,000 distinct CDR3 sequences, over 8% seen once. The sample here was PBMCs, taken on the day of the first yellow fever vaccination. The receptors originated from a man in his late teens or twenties who received the YFV17D yellow fever vaccine.

The chain combines TRBV12-5 with TRBJ2-7; D remains unclear. Trimming took off 2 bases at V and 2 bases at J, with 10 bases between the two ends. The germline CDR1 and CDR2 sequences are LGHNT and FRNRAP. The CDR3 totals 14 residues. CDR3 DNA sequence: TGTGCTAGTGGTTTGTTGCCCTCCCCCTACGAGCAGTACGTC. It encodes CASGLLPSPYEQYV.

CDR3 nucleotide sequence: TGCAGTGCTAGAGTGGGCAACCCATTAGGACCCCTCCACTTT. It codes for CSARVGNPLGPLHF. The chain carries TRBV20-1 and TRBJ1-6; D gene ambiguous. The CDR3 totals 14 residues. Deletions cut 1 base from V and 12 bases from J, with 16 bases between. The germline V gene has CDR1 DFQATT and CDR2 SNEGSKA (reference sequence).

This clonotype has a count of ten or more. This chain links TRBV5-8 with TRBJ2-7; the D is unclear. Germline V CDR1 and CDR2: SGHTS, YDEGEE. The CDR3 covers 14 residues. Trimming left V 0 bases short and J 1 base short, with 8 bases between. The CDR3 nucleotides read TGTGCCAGCAGCTTGGGGCCCCGATCCTACGAGCAGTACTTC. Amino acids: CASSLGPRSYEQYF.

This rearrangement joins TRBV11-1 to TRBJ1-1, with D unresolved. Germline loops: CDR1 SGHAT, CDR2 FQDESV (reference sequence). The CDR3 runs to 11 residues. Between the trimmed V and J ends, which lost 3 bases and 7 bases, there was a span of 6 bases. DNA of the CDR3: TGTGCCAGCAGCTTGGTTTTTGAAGCTTTCTTT. It encodes CASSLVFEAFF.

This clonotype has only a few counts. This chain links TRBV20-1 with TRBJ2-5; 10 nucleotides agree with TRBD2. The ends lost 5 bases at V and 2 bases at J; junction bases unmatched: 5. The CDR3 extends over 14 amino acids. Per germline, CDR1 DFQATT and CDR2 SNEGSKA (reference sequence). This CDR3 reads CSAPGLAVQETQYF. CDR3 nucleotides: TGCAGTGCTCCCGGACTAGCGGTACAAGAGACCCAGTACTTC.

This clonotype was seen only a few times. This chain joins TRBV20-1 and TRBJ1-1; D unclear. Trimming shortened V by 3 bases and J by 0 bases, and 14 bases separated the two germline ends. This CDR3 region has 15 residues. Germline V gene data show CDR1 as DFQATT and CDR2 as SNEGSKA (reference sequence). The CDR3 DNA reads TGCAGTGCTAGTTCGGGTTCGAGGATGAACACTGAAGCTTTCTTT. It specifies CSASSGSRMNTEAFF.

This clonotype was picked up a small number of times. The genes are TRBV10-3 and TRBJ1-2; 8 bases are a match to TRBD1. The V gene end was trimmed by 6 bases and the J gene end by 6 bases; junction bases not matched to a gene: 3. The CDR3 sequence is 12 residues long. CDR1 and CDR2 from the germline V gene are ENHRY and SYGVKD. CDR3 sequence: CAISPTGDGYTF. CDR3 bases: TGTGCCATCAGCCCGACAGGGGATGGCTACACCTTC.

Only a few counts were recorded for this clonotype. The CDR3 nucleotides read TGCGCCAGCAGCTTGCAAGACTTCGGCGGCGGGACCCAGTACTTC. Its translation: CASSLQDFGGGTQYF. The chain combines TRBV5-1 with TRBJ2-5; D not resolved. This CDR3 is built from 15 residues. The V gene's germline CDR1 is SGHRS and CDR2 YFSETQ. The V end was cut by 1 base, the J end by 7 bases, with 17 bases between.

The chain combines TRBV28 with TRBJ2-5; the D is unclear. V was cut by 2 bases and J by 6 bases, with 10 bases left in between. The CDR3 covers 13 residues. Germline assignment: CDR1 MDHEN and CDR2 SYDVKM. The DNA for the CDR3 is TGTGCCAGCAGTTTAAAACCAGTTAAGACCCAGTACTTC. Protein product: CASSLKPVKTQYF. Full variable domain (rest looked up from reference TRBV28 and TRBJ2-5): DVKVTQSSRYLVKRTGEKVFLECVQDMDHENMFWYRQDPGLGLRLIYFSYDVKMKEKGDIPEGYSVSREKKERFSLILESASTNQTSMYLCASSLKPVKTQYFGPGTRLLVL.

This clonotype was seen at least ten times. This chain links TRBV7-2 with TRBJ1-2, with D uncertain. The CDR3 is 14 amino acids. V was cut by 1 base and J by 8 bases, with 14 bases left in between. Germline V gives CDR1 SGHTA, CDR2 FQGNSA. The CDR3 DNA is TGTGCCAGCAGCTTAGTTTTGGGTACGAACGGCTACACCTTC. Its protein is CASSLVLGTNGYTF.

The chain employs TRBV7-2 and TRBJ2-5; 9 bases match TRBD2. The junction had 8 bases not matched to a gene; V was cut back by 7 bases and J by 5 bases. Germline V gene data show CDR1 as SGHTA and CDR2 as FQGNSA. The CDR3 length is 14 residues. CDR3 in DNA: TGTGCCAGCAAGGCGGGGGGGCCGTCGGAGACCCAGTACTTC. Its protein is CASKAGGPSETQYF.

This clonotype came up many times. The chain carries TRBV5-1 and TRBJ2-7; the D is unclear. The length of the CDR3 is 12 residues. V lost 3 bases and J lost 4, with 8 bases in between. In germline, CDR1 is SGHRS, CDR2 YFSETQ. The CDR3: CASSCPGYEQYV. The DNA of the CDR3 is TGCGCCAGCAGCTGCCCAGGTTACGAGCAGTACGTC.

This clonotype was counted many times. The chain uses TRBV18 and TRBJ2-1; D may be TRBD1 (5 bases). Deletions cut 3 bases from V and 8 bases from J, with 14 bases between. The length of the CDR3 is 14 residues. Germline CDR1 and CDR2: KGHSH and LQKENI. CDR3 DNA: TGTGCCAGCTCACCGGGGCCCCCTGGGGATGAGCAGTTCTTC. Translated, it gives CASSPGPPGDEQFF.

As to this clonotype: This clone may be a read error of a much larger clone one base away. Since the CDR3 does not end with the conserved phenylalanine or tryptophan, this likely comes from a read error. This rearrangement joins TRBV12-3 or TRBV12-4 to TRBJ1-4, with TRBD1 matching over 7 bases. V was clipped by 6 bases and J by 5 bases; unmatched bases: 6. This CDR3 has 14 residues. The CDR3 DNA reads TGTGCCAGCAGCCAGGGGGGGGCAAATGAAAAACTGTTTTCT. Protein product: CASSQGGANEKLFS.

Ten or more counts support this clonotype. The rearrangement uses TRBV19 and TRBJ1-5; possible D gene TRBD1, 5 bases. The V gene's germline CDR1 is LNHDA and CDR2 SQIVND (reference sequence). CDR3 length: 15 amino acids. Deletions cut 6 bases from V and 2 bases from J, with 14 bases between. CDR3 bases: TGTGCCAGTAGACTGGGGCAGGGTGGCAATCAGCCCCAGCATTTT. Translated, it gives CASRLGQGGNQPQHF.

A few counts support this clonotype. The chain carries TRBV5-6 and TRBJ1-2; 7 positions match TRBD1. In germline, CDR1 is SGHDT, CDR2 YYEEEE. This CDR3 is 15 amino acids long. Germline trimming cut 3 bases from V and 5 bases from J; bases unmatched to any gene: 10. CDR3 sequence (DNA): TGTGCCAGCAGCTCCTGGAACAGGGGATGGTATGGCTACACCTTC. This translates into CASSSWNRGWYGYTF.

This clonotype was recorded many times. The chain links TRBV5-1 to TRBJ1-1; TRBD1 is a possible D gene (6 bases). V was trimmed by 2 bases and J by 6 bases, leaving 11 bases between them. CDR3 length equals 13 residues. Per germline, CDR1 SGHRS and CDR2 YFSETQ. The CDR3 here is CASSFQGSPEAFF. CDR3 nucleotides: TGCGCCAGCAGCTTCCAGGGGAGCCCTGAAGCTTTCTTT.